These 9 T cell receptor beta chains were sequenced from one sample in a study of CXCR3-negative and CXCR3-positive naive CD8 T cells. The libraries of TRB cDNA were prepared using 5' RACE with UMI labels. TCRdb reprocessed the 5' RACE reads, with one entry per CDR3 protein and no DNA. Its table records about 42,000 distinct CDR3 sequences. Material for sequencing was naive CXCR3- CD8+ T cells from blood. As to subset: CD45RO-CCR7+CD27+CD95- naive CD8+ T cells lacking CXCR3 (TNR3-). These receptors were collected from a human donor in good health. Some clones in this sample may be carry-over from other donors' samples.

CDR3 region: CASSFRGPGAGGFF. J is TRBJ2-1 and V is TRBV7-8; TCRdb's D call, TRBD1, is unchecked because there is no DNA. Per germline, CDR1 SGHVS and CDR2 FQNEAQ. This CDR3 is 14 amino acids long.

V gene TRBV27 combines with J gene TRBJ2-7; TCRdb selects TRBD2, and the lack of DNA leaves this call unchecked. CDR1 is MNHEY, CDR2 SMNVEV, per germline (reference sequence). The CDR3 has 16 residues. CDR3 sequence: CASSHSGLRNSYEQYF.

J is TRBJ2-1 and V is TRBV27; the TRBD1 assignment by TCRdb is unverifiable without DNA. This CDR3 has 16 amino acids. Looked up from germline, CDR1 is MNHEY and CDR2 is SMNVEV (reference sequence). The CDR3: CASSLAGPGSYNEQFF.

This chain uses TRBV5-6 with TRBJ2-7. CDR3 length equals 13 residues. Germline CDR1 reads SGHDT; CDR2 reads YYEEEE. This chain's CDR3 is CASSSDSSYEQYF.

This chain uses TRBV28 with TRBJ2-7; the D call of TRBD1 rests on TCRdb alone, since no DNA is present to check it. From germline, CDR1 is MDHEN and CDR2 SYDVKM. The CDR3 runs to 15 residues. CDR3 residues: CASTVGFGQVYEQYF.

The rearrangement joins TRBV10-3 to TRBJ2-5. The CDR3 contains 13 residues. Germline CDR1 reads ENHRY; CDR2 reads SYGVKD. CDR3 loop: CAISDRGQETQYF.

This chain connects TRBV28 to TRBJ2-1; TCRdb's D call of TRBD1 is untestable without DNA. Per the germline V gene, CDR1 is MDHEN and CDR2 is SYDVKM. The CDR3 has 14 residues. CDR3 amino acids: CASTPARGGNEQFF.

The rearrangement links TRBV29-1 to TRBJ2-1; TCRdb calls TRBD1, which cannot be checked without DNA. Germline V gene sequence: CDR1 SQVTM, CDR2 ANQGSEA. The CDR3 is made up of 14 amino acids. This CDR3 reads CSAQGGGSGNEQYF.

V and J are TRBV12-3 or TRBV12-4 and TRBJ2-3. This CDR3 is built from 14 residues. CDR3 protein: CASKAPLSTDTQYF.